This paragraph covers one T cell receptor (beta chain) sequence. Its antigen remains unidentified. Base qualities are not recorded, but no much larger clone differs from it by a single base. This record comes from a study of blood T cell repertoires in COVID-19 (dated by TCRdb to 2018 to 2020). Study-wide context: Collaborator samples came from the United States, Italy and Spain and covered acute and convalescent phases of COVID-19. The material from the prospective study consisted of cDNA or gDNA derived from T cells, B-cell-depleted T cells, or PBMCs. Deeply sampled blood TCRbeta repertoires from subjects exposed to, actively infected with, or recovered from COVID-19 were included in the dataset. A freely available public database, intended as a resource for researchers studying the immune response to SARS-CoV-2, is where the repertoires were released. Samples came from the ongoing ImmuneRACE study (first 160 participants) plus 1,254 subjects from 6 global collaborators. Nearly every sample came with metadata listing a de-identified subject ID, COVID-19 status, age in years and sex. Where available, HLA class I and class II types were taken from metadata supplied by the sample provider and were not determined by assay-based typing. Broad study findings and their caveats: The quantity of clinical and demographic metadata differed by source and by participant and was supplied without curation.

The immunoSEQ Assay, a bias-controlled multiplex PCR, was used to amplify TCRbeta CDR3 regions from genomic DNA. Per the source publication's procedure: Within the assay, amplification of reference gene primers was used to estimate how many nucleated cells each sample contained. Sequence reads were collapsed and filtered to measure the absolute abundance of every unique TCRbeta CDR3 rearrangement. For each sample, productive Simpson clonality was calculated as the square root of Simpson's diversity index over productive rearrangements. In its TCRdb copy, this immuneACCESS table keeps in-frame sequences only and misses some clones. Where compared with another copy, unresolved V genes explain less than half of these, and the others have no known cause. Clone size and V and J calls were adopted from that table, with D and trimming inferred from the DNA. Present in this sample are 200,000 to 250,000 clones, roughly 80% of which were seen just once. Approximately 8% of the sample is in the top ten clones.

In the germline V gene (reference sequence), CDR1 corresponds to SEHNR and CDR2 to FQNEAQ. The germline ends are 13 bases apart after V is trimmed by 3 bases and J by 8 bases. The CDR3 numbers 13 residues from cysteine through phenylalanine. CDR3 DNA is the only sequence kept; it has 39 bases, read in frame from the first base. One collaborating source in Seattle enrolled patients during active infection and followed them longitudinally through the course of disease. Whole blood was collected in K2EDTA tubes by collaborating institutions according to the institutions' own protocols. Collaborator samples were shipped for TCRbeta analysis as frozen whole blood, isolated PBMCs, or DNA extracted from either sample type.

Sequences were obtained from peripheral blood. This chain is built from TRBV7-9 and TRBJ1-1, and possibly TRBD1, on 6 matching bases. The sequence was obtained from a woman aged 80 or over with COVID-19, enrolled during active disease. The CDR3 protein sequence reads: CASSFQGQTEAFF. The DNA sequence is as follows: TGTGCCAGCAGCTTTCAAGGACAGACCGAAGCTTTCTTT. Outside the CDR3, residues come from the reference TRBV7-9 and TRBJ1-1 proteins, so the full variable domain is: DTGVSQNPRHKITKRGQNVTFRCDPISEHNRLYWYRQTLGQGPEFLTYFQNEAQLEKSRLLSDRFSAERPKGSFSTLEIQRTEQGDSAMYLCASSFQGQTEAFFGQGTRLTVV.